A selection of T cell receptor beta chains follows, all from one sample in a study of cytomegalovirus exposure and HLA in healthy donors. Measured with immunoSEQ multiplex PCR; TCRdb has only the in-frame clones, and not every one. Altogether around 120,000 clones are present, around 76% being singletons, with the ten largest covering around 30%. The sample comprised PBMCs. All receptors derive from a man in his 60s in good health and CMV-seropositive. The CDR3 runs from the conserved cysteine through the conserved F or W. Fields, in order: D gene, J gene, V gene, clone size, CDR3 DNA, CDR3 protein. D genes are given only for firm matches. Some rows have no size entry. The others give once, few or many, or a class for an expanded clone.

NA	TRBJ2-5	TRBV7-6	NA	TGTGCCAGCAGCCCTCGGGAACAAGAGACCCAGTACTTC	CASSPREQETQYF
NA	TRBJ2-7	TRBV5-6	NA	TGTGCCAGCAGCTACGACTATTACTACGAGCAGTACTTC	CASSYDYYYEQYF
NA	TRBJ1-3	TRBV7-9	NA	TGTGCCAGCAGCCCGACGGGAGACTCTGGAAACACCATATATTTT	CASSPTGDSGNTIYF
TRBD1	TRBJ1-2	TRBV5-1	NA	TGCGCCAGCAGCATAGGGGGCTTAGACTATGGCTACACCTTC	CASSIGGLDYGYTF
NA	TRBJ1-1	TRBV7-6	few	TGTGCCAGCAGCTTAGTGCCGGGGATGAACACTGAAGCTTTCTTT	CASSLVPGMNTEAFF
NA	TRBJ2-7	TRBV2	NA	TGTGCCAGCAGGGTACAGGGAATAGGGGTCTACGAGCAGTACTTC	CASRVQGIGVYEQYF
NA	TRBJ2-7	TRBV6-1	few	TGTGCCAGCAGTGTTCGGGGTCCCTACGAGCAGTACTTC	CASSVRGPYEQYF
NA	TRBJ2-1	TRBV5-1	NA	TGCGCCAGCAGCTTGGGGGGCCTGGTATACAATGAGCAGTTCTTC	CASSLGGLVYNEQFF
NA	TRBJ2-5	TRBV9	NA	TGTGCCAGCAGCCCCACGGGACTCCCAGGGGAGACCCAGTACTTC	CASSPTGLPGETQYF
NA	TRBJ1-2	TRBV7-2	few	TGTGCCAGCAGCCCCAGGCTTGATGGCTACACCTTC	CASSPRLDGYTF
NA	TRBJ1-6	TRBV6-5	NA	TGTGCCAGTAAATGGAAGGGGAGGAATTCACCCCTCCACTTT	CASKWKGRNSPLHF
NA	TRBJ2-7	TRBV7-9	NA	TGTGCCAGCAGCTTAGGGGGCCAGGCCTACGAGCAGTACTTC	CASSLGGQAYEQYF
TRBD1	TRBJ2-1	TRBV5-1	NA	TGCGCCAGCAGCTTACAGGGGGCACCCAACAATGAGCAGTTCTTC	CASSLQGAPNNEQFF
TRBD2	TRBJ2-3	TRBV7-3	NA	TGTGCCAGCAGTTTCGGGACTAGCGGGGATACGCAGTATTTT	CASSFGTSGDTQYF
NA	TRBJ1-6	TRBV21-1	NA	TGTGCCAGCAGCACCAGGACAGGAACCAATTCACCCCTCCACTTT	CASSTRTGTNSPLHF
NA	TRBJ1-1	TRBV10-1	NA	TGCGCCAGCAACCCGGACAGGAACACTGAAGCTTTCTTT	CASNPDRNTEAFF
NA	TRBJ1-1	TRBV6-1	NA	TGTGCCAGCAGTGGTCTTCGTAGGGGGAACACTGAAGCTTTCTTT	CASSGLRRGNTEAFF
TRBD2	TRBJ2-3	TRBV15	once	TGTGCCACCAGCAGAGATCCCGGGACTAGGACAGATACGCAGTATTTT	CATSRDPGTRTDTQYF
NA	TRBJ2-7	TRBV5-5	NA	TGTGCCAGCAGCCAGGGGAGCTACGAGCAGTACTTC	CASSQGSYEQYF
NA	TRBJ2-7	TRBV20-1	NA	TGCAGTGCTAGGTACTACGAGCAGTACTTC	CSARYYEQYF
TRBD1	TRBJ1-1	TRBV18	NA	TGTGCCAGCTCATACGACAGGGGAGCTGAAGCTTTCTTT	CASSYDRGAEAFF
NA	TRBJ2-2	TRBV5-8	few	TGTGCCAGCAGCTCGTGGGGCAAGCCGGGTTGGACCGGGGAGCTGTTTTTT	CASSSWGKPGWTGELFF
TRBD1	TRBJ1-6	TRBV6-5	NA	TGTGCCAGCAGTGTCGGGACAGGGGGAGGATCACCCCTCCACTTT	CASSVGTGGGSPLHF
TRBD2	TRBJ2-7	TRBV5-1	once	TGCGCCAGCAGCCCGGGGGGACTGGACTTCTACGAGCAGTACTTC	CASSPGGLDFYEQYF
TRBD2	TRBJ2-2	TRBV7-8	once	TGTGCCAGCAGCGCCATAGCGGGAAGGGAGAACACCGGGGAGCTGTTTTTT	CASSAIAGRENTGELFF
TRBD1	TRBJ1-2	TRBV9	NA	TGTGCCAGCAGCGTAGACCCCGACAGGGGATCGGGCGGCTACACCTTC	CASSVDPDRGSGGYTF
TRBD1	TRBJ1-1	TRBV5-1	NA	TGCGCCAGCAGCCCAAAGGGACAGACGATGAACACTGAAGCTTTCTTT	CASSPKGQTMNTEAFF
TRBD2	TRBJ2-5	TRBV19	few	TGTGCCAGTACGGCCCTAGCGGGAGAGACCCAGTACTTC	CASTALAGETQYF
NA	TRBJ1-1	TRBV5-1	NA	TGCGCCAGCAGGCCAGTCCTTAACACTGAAGCTTTCTTT	CASRPVLNTEAFF
NA	TRBJ1-1	TRBV6-7	few	TGTGCCAGCAGTGAAGGTGGAGGGGAGGAGAACACTGAAGCTTTCTTT	CASSEGGGEENTEAFF
TRBD1	TRBJ1-2	TRBV7-9	NA	TGTGCCAGCAGCGTATGGGACAGTGCTAACTATGGCTACACCTTC	CASSVWDSANYGYTF